The 20 T cell receptor beta chains below all came from one sample that was sequenced in a study of post-analysis software for immune sequencing data. Notes on the study in general: Among four to six TRBV segments more frequent in patients than controls were TRBV5-6, TRBV5-1 and TRBV20-1.

TCR beta libraries were prepared from cDNA with unique molecular identifiers. MiXCR was run by TCRdb on the PCR reads, yielding one entry per CDR3 protein. The sample records roughly 670,000 distinct CDR3 sequences, roughly three fifths being singletons. These receptors are not linked to any known antigen. The sequenced sample was blood. The receptors come from a girl aged 2-10 years with multiple sclerosis.

The V gene is TRBV12-3 or TRBV12-4, the J gene TRBJ2-7; 14 bases match TRBD2. V was clipped by 6 bases and J by 5 bases; unmatched bases: 6. This CDR3 contains 15 residues. The CDR3 region is CASSPGLAGVDEQYF. DNA for the CDR3: TGTGCCAGCAGCCCGGGACTAGCGGGAGTCGACGAGCAGTACTTC.

The gene calls are TRBV10-2 and TRBJ2-6, with D uncertain. There are 15 residues in the CDR3. Germline loops: CDR1 WSHSY, CDR2 SAAADI. V shed 6 bases and J shed 0 bases, with 9 bases lying between them. CDR3 DNA sequence: TGCGCCAGCAGGGTACCGACCTCTGGGGCCAACGTCCTGACTTTC. It codes for CASRVPTSGANVLTF.

The chain carries TRBV25-1 and TRBJ2-7; 9 bases are shared with TRBD1. The DNA end favors TRBJ2-5, so the J call may be wrong. The CDR3 consists of 16 residues. Germline V gene data show CDR1 as MGHDK and CDR2 as SYGVNS. CDR3 nucleotide sequence: TGTGCCAGCAGTGAATATTTGGGACAGGGTAGTCAGACCCAGTACTTC. Translating gives CASSEYLGQGSQTQYF.

The rearrangement links TRBV10-3 to TRBJ2-3, with D perhaps TRBD1 (6 bases). The germline V gene encodes CDR1 ENHRY and CDR2 SYGVKD. Trimming took 7 bases from V and 2 from J, leaving 13 bases between them. This CDR3 is built from 14 residues. CDR3 sequence reads: CAIMLDRNTDTQYF. The CDR3 nucleotides are TGTGCCATCATGCTCGACAGGAACACAGATACGCAGTATTTT.

This chain connects TRBV7-2 to TRBJ2-1, with D possibly being TRBD2 (6 bases). The CDR3 consists of 15 residues. Germline-derived CDR1 and CDR2 are SGHTA and FQGNSA. V was shortened by 3 bases and J by 5 bases, with 14 bases between the two germline ends. The CDR3 region has the DNA TGTGCCAGCAGCTTTGGGGTTTGGGGGGACAATGAGCAGTTCTTC. Its protein product is CASSFGVWGDNEQFF.

The chain employs TRBV7-3 and TRBJ2-2, with TRBD2 identical over 8 bases. CDR1 and CDR2 from the germline V gene are SGHTA and FQGTGA. CDR3 size: 13 residues. The J segment lost 8 bases and the V segment lost 5 bases, leaving 4 bases of the junction unmatched. The CDR3 DNA follows: TGTGCCAGCAGCCCGGGGACTAGAGGGGAGCTGTTTTTT. Translated: CASSPGTRGELFF. The variable domain in full, with the rest retrieved from reference TRBV7-3 and TRBJ2-2, is GAGVSQTPSNKVTEKGKYVELRCDPISGHTALYWYRQSLGQGPEFLIYFQGTGAADDSGLPNDRFFAVRPEGSVSTLKIQRTERGDSAVYLCASSPGTRGELFFGEGSRLTVL.

This chain links TRBV12-3 or TRBV12-4 with TRBJ2-7; D is perhaps TRBD2 (6 bases). This CDR3 has 15 amino acids. Trimming stripped 1 base from V and 0 bases from J, with 10 bases between. CDR3: CASSLGGVHSYEQYF. Written as DNA, the CDR3 is TGTGCCAGCAGTTTAGGGGGGGTACACTCCTACGAGCAGTACTTC.

In DNA form, the CDR3 reads TGCGCCAGCAGCTTGGAGTTGGGGCAGTTCTTC. The encoded protein is CASSLELGQFF. V and J are TRBV5-1 and TRBJ2-1, with unresolved D. V lost 0 bases and J 12 bases, leaving 7 bases between the germline ends. This CDR3 spans 11 amino acids. Germline CDR1 SGHRS, CDR2 YFSETQ.

The count of this clonotype is one. V is TRBV11-2 and J is TRBJ2-4, with D hard to call. This CDR3 comprises 14 residues. The germline gives CDR1 SGHAT, CDR2 FQNNGV. Trimming took 3 bases from V and 0 from J, leaving 6 bases between them. Here the CDR3 DNA reads TGTGCCAGCAGCTTCGGCATAGCCAAAAACATTCAGTACTTC. Encoded protein: CASSFGIAKNIQYF. The full variable domain, rest sourced from reference TRBV11-2 and TRBJ2-4, is EAGVAQSPRYKIIEKRQSVAFWCNPISGHATLYWYQQILGQGPKLLIQFQNNGVVDDSQLPKDRFSAERLKGVDSTLKIQPAKLEDSAVYLCASSFGIAKNIQYFGAGTRLSVL.

This clonotype was recorded only once. The rearrangement links TRBV7-2 to TRBJ1-2; 7 nucleotides line up with TRBD1. Germline V gives CDR1 SGHTA, CDR2 FQGNSA. After removal of 3 bases from V and 7 bases from J, the junction contained 5 bases not matched to a gene. The CDR3 covers 13 residues. The CDR3, as DNA: TGTGCCAGCAGCTTCGCCTGGGACAGTGGCTACACCTTC. It is translated as CASSFAWDSGYTF.

V usage is TRBV20-1 and J usage is TRBJ1-1; 8 nucleotides align to TRBD1. The CDR3 has 13 amino acids. Unmatched junction bases numbered 1, after V lost 3 bases and J lost 1 base. Germline lookup yields CDR1 DFQATT and CDR2 SNEGSKA (reference sequence). The CDR3 coding sequence is TGCAGTGCTAGGGGGACAGGGAACACTGAAGCTTTCTTT. Protein: CSARGTGNTEAFF.

Details on this clonotype: One junction end disagrees with the germline gene, perhaps due to a read error. The V and J genes are TRBV9 and TRBJ2-3; TRBD1 matches at 8 bases. CDR3 length equals 15 residues. The germline V gene encodes CDR1 SGDLS and CDR2 YYNGEE. Written as DNA, the CDR3 is TGTGCCAGCAGCGTACAGGGGGCCACTACAGGTACGCAGTATTTT. This gives the protein CASSVQGATTGTQYF.

The gene calls are TRBV12-2 and TRBJ2-5; the DNA was not compared with TRBD2, the D call given in the table. The J call may be faulty, since TRBJ2-7 better matches the DNA end. TRBV12-2 is assigned pseudogene status. This CDR3 spans 15 amino acids. CDR3 sequence: CASRLSSGTGYEQYF. The CDR3 nucleotides read TGTGCAAGTCGCTTAAGTAGCGGGACGGGCTACGAGCAGTACTTC.

There are a few counts of this clonotype. This rearrangement joins TRBV7-9 to TRBJ1-2, with D perhaps TRBD1 (5 bases). The CDR3 is 14 residues long. Trimming cost V 3 bases and J 8 bases, with 16 bases left between them. CDR1 SEHNR and CDR2 FQNEAQ come from the germline V gene (reference sequence). The CDR3 is CASSFSTDPGGYTF. Here the CDR3 DNA reads TGTGCCAGCAGCTTCTCGACAGACCCAGGAGGCTACACCTTC.

This clonotype was seen repeatedly, ten times or more. CDR3 in amino acids: CASSGESNQPQHF. DNA for the CDR3: TGTGCCAGCAGTGGAGAGAGCAATCAGCCCCAGCATTTT. The rearrangement joins TRBV6-4 to TRBJ1-5; no clear D. V was cut by 4 bases and J by 1 base, with 5 bases left in between. Germline assignment: CDR1 MRHNA and CDR2 SNTAGT. The CDR3 is made up of 13 amino acids.

As DNA, the CDR3 is TGCAGCGTTGTTTGGTTCGACAGGGGGGGCGAGCAGTACTTC. It is translated as CSVVWFDRGGEQYF. The rearrangement joins TRBV29-1 to TRBJ2-5; 9 bases agree with TRBD1. The J call may be mistaken, given a closer DNA end match to TRBJ2-7. The CDR3 runs to 14 residues. Germline V CDR1 and CDR2: SQVTM, ANQGSEA.

The V call is TRBV29-1, the J call TRBJ1-2, with TRBD1 matching over 10 bases. Germline CDR1 SQVTM, CDR2 ANQGSEA. J was trimmed by 2 bases and V by 3 bases; bases with no gene match: 12. CDR3 length: 17 amino acids. CDR3 nucleotides: TGCAGCGTTGAGTTAAGTTTGGGACAGGGGTTAAACTATGGCTACACCTTC. Its translation: CSVELSLGQGLNYGYTF.

The chain has TRBV12-3 or TRBV12-4 and TRBJ2-2; 8 bases are shared with TRBD1. V lost 6 bases and J lost 1; bases outside the gene matches: 4. This CDR3 region has 15 residues. CDR3 sequence (DNA): TGTGCCAGCAGATTTGGACAGGGGAACACCGGGGAGCTGTTTTTT. Translation: CASRFGQGNTGELFF.

The rearrangement links TRBV5-1 to TRBJ2-7; possible D gene TRBD1, 5 bases. Trimming cost V 0 bases and J 3 bases, with 10 bases left between them. There are 14 residues in the CDR3. The germline V gene has CDR1 SGHRS and CDR2 YFSETQ. In nucleotides, the CDR3 is TGCGCCAGCAGCTTGGAGGGGCCCCACTACGAGCAGTACTTC. Its translation: CASSLEGPHYEQYF.

The V gene is TRBV28, the J gene TRBJ2-2, with a possible D match to TRBD2 (5 bases). This CDR3 has 15 amino acids. V gave up 7 bases and J gave up 5 bases, with 17 bases separating them. Germline CDR1 is MDHEN and CDR2 is SYDVKM. CDR3 DNA: TGTGCCAGCATTGAAGCGGCCATAGGAACCGGGGAGCTGTTTTTT. Translating gives CASIEAAIGTGELFF.